This T cell receptor beta chain was documented in a study of molecular identifiers for immune sequencing clone quantification. It was with previously described methods and listed TCR primers that bulk TCR libraries were made. TCRdb called the PCR reads again in MiXCR, with one record for every CDR3 protein. Of nearly 650,000 distinct CDR3 sequences listed, 25% are singletons. This clonotype was observed at least ten times. The CDR3 length is 16 residues. The germline CDR1 and CDR2 sequences are SGHDT and YYEEEE. The V end lost 5 bases, the J end lost 1 base, and 16 bases lay between the germline ends.

The receptor's source is a human donor in good health. Some libraries in this study had Jurkat cell RNA spiked in. The chain recombines TRBV5-6 with TRBJ2-1; D not resolved. Sequences were obtained from naive CD8+ T cells from blood, with Jurkat cell RNA spiked in. Regarding subset: FACS-sorted CD8+CD4-CCR7+CD45RA+ naive T cells. DNA of the CDR3: TGTGCCAGCAGGCCGACTTTGATTGGGTCCTACAATGAGCAGTTCTTC. Protein sequence: CASRPTLIGSYNEQFF.